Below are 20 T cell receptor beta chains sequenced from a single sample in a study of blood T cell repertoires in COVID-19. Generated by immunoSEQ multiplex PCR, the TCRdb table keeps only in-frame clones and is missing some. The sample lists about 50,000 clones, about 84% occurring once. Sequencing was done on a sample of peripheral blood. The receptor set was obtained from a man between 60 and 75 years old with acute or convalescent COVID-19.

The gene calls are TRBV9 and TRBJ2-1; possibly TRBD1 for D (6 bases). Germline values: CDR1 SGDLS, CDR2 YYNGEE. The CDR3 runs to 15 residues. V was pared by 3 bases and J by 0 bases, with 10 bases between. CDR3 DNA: TGTGCCAGCAGCGAGGACAGTAGCTCCTACAATGAGCAGTTCTTC. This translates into CASSEDSSSYNEQFF.

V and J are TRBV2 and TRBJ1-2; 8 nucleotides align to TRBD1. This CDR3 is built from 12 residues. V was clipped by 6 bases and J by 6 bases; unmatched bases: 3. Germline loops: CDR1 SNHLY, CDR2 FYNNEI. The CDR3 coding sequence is TGTGCCAGCAGGAGGACAGGGCATGGCTACACCTTC. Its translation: CASRRTGHGYTF.

CDR3 loop: CASSPVWTGDGPTEAFF. The CDR3 nucleotides read TGCGCCAGCAGTCCGGTTTGGACAGGGGATGGTCCCACTGAAGCTTTCTTT. The chain uses TRBV5-1 and TRBJ1-1; 9 positions agree with TRBD1. The CDR3 contains 17 residues. With V trimmed by 5 bases and J by 4 bases, 15 bases remained unmatched. Germline V lookup: CDR1 SGHRS, CDR2 YFSETQ. Using reference TRBV5-1 and TRBJ1-1 for the parts outside the CDR3, the full variable domain is KAGVTQTPRYLIKTRGQQVTLSCSPISGHRSVSWYQQTPGQGLQFLFEYFSETQRNKGNFPGRFSGRQFSNSRSEMNVSTLELGDSALYLCASSPVWTGDGPTEAFFGQGTRLTVV.

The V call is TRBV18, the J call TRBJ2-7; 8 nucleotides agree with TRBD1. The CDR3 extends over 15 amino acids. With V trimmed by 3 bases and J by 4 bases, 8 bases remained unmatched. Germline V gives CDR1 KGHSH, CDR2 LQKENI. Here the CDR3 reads CASSPGAGGLYEQYF. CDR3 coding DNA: TGTGCCAGCTCACCCGGGGCAGGGGGCTTATACGAGCAGTACTTC.

The CDR3 DNA follows: TGTGCCAGCACTGTGTTGGACAGGAGGCACACTGAAGCTTTCTTT. Protein sequence: CASTVLDRRHTEAFF. The rearrangement joins TRBV25-1 to TRBJ1-1, with 7 nucleotides matching TRBD1. The CDR3 covers 15 residues. Losses at the gene ends were 7 bases for V and 3 bases for J; bases not matched to a gene: 11. Per germline, CDR1 MGHDK and CDR2 SYGVNS.

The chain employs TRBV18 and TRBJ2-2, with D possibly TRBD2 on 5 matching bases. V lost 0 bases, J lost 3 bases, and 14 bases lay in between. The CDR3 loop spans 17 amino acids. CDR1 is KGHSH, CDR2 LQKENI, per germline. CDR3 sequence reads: CASSPPLRGMDTGELFF. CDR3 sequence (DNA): TGTGCCAGCTCACCACCACTCCGGGGAATGGACACCGGGGAGCTGTTTTTT.

The CDR3 reads CASSLEGSMGYGYTF. The CDR3 bases are TGTGCCAGCAGCTTAGAAGGGAGCATGGGCTATGGCTACACCTTC. The rearrangement uses TRBV7-3 and TRBJ1-2; D unclear. Germline V CDR1 and CDR2: SGHTA, FQGTGA. The germline V and J ends were trimmed by 2 bases and 4 bases, with 14 bases remaining between them. The CDR3 runs 15 residues.

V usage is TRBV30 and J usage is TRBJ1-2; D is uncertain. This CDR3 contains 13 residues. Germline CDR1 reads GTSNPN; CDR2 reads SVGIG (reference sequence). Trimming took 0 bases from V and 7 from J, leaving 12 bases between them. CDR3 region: CAWSVGEWSGYTF. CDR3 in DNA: TGTGCCTGGAGTGTCGGGGAATGGAGTGGCTACACCTTC.

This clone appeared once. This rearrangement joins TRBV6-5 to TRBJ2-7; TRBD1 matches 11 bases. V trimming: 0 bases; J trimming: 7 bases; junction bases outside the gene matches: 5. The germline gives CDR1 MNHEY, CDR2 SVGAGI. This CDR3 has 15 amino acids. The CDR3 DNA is TGTGCCAGCAGTTACTCCGGACAGGGGGCTTGGGAGCAGTACTTC. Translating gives CASSYSGQGAWEQYF.

The CDR3, as DNA: TGTGCCAGCAGAACACAGGGGACCACTGAAGCTTTCTTT. Translating gives CASRTQGTTEAFF. This chain links TRBV11-2 with TRBJ1-1; 7 nucleotides align to TRBD1. Trimming cost V 6 bases and J 4 bases; bases outside gene matches: 5. CDR1 is SGHAT, CDR2 FQNNGV, per germline. The CDR3 spans 13 residues. The full variable domain, its missing parts supplied by reference TRBV11-2 and TRBJ1-1, is EAGVAQSPRYKIIEKRQSVAFWCNPISGHATLYWYQQILGQGPKLLIQFQNNGVVDDSQLPKDRFSAERLKGVDSTLKIQPAKLEDSAVYLCASRTQGTTEAFFGQGTRLTVV.

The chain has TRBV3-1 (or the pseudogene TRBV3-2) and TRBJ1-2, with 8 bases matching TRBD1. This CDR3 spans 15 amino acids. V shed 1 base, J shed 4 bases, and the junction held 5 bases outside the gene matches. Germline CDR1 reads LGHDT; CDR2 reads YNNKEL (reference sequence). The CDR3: CASSQGIGQGYGYTF. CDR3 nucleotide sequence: TGTGCCAGCAGCCAAGGGATCGGACAGGGCTATGGCTACACCTTC.

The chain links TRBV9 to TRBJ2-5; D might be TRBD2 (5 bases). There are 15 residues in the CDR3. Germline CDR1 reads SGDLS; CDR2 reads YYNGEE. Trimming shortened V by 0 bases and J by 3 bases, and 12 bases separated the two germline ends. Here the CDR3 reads CASSVGASLEETQYF. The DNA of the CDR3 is TGTGCCAGCAGCGTAGGGGCTAGCCTAGAAGAGACCCAGTACTTC.

The CDR3 sequence: CASSFQAASDTGELFF. The CDR3 DNA follows: TGTGCCAGCTCATTTCAGGCGGCTAGCGATACCGGGGAGCTGTTTTTT. J is TRBJ2-2 and V is TRBV18; D is possibly TRBD2 (6 bases). CDR1 and CDR2 (germline): KGHSH, LQKENI. Deletions cut 5 bases from V and 5 bases from J, with 18 bases between. This CDR3 is 16 amino acids long.

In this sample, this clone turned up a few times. In nucleotides, the CDR3 is TGTGCCATCAGTGAGTCTTATACGGGGGAGGCAAGCAATCAGCCCCAGCATTTT. The encoded protein is CAISESYTGEASNQPQHF. This rearrangement joins TRBV10-3 to TRBJ1-5, with D possibly being TRBD1 (5 bases). V was pared by 0 bases and J by 1 base, with 16 bases between. Germline CDR1 reads ENHRY; CDR2 reads SYGVKD. The CDR3 length is 18 residues.

As DNA, the CDR3 is TGTGCCAGCAGCCTGGGGCCAGGGCGGGGAAAGGAAATTGGAGCAGATACGCAGTATTTT. Its translation is CASSLGPGRGKEIGADTQYF. V and J are TRBV3-1 (or the pseudogene TRBV3-2) and TRBJ2-3; a possible D gene is TRBD2 (6 bases). This CDR3 has 20 amino acids. The germline V gene encodes CDR1 LGHDT and CDR2 YNNKEL (reference sequence). V shed 4 bases and J shed 4 bases, with 30 bases lying between them.

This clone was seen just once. In DNA, the CDR3 is TGTGCCAGCAGCTTATTCGCGGGGACTAATGAAAAACTGTTTTTT. Encoded protein: CASSLFAGTNEKLFF. V usage is TRBV7-2 and J usage is TRBJ1-4; no definite D call. The CDR3 is made up of 15 amino acids. V gave up 2 bases and J gave up 2 bases, with 9 bases separating them. Germline assignment: CDR1 SGHTA and CDR2 FQGNSA.

The CDR3 DNA is TGTGCCATCACAGACCGGAGAAGCTATGGCTACACCTTC. Its protein product is CAITDRRSYGYTF. V and J are TRBV10-3 and TRBJ1-2; no clear D gene. V lost 7 bases to trimming and J lost 4 bases, with 13 bases between them. This CDR3 has 13 residues. Germline V gene sequence: CDR1 ENHRY, CDR2 SYGVKD.

The CDR3 is CASGGQYNEQFF. CDR3 bases: TGCGCCAGCGGGGGACAGTACAATGAGCAGTTCTTC. The gene calls are TRBV10-2 and TRBJ2-1; TRBD1 agrees at 7 bases. With V trimmed by 8 bases and J by 4 bases, 2 bases remained unmatched. The germline gives CDR1 WSHSY, CDR2 SAAADI. CDR3 length equals 12 residues.

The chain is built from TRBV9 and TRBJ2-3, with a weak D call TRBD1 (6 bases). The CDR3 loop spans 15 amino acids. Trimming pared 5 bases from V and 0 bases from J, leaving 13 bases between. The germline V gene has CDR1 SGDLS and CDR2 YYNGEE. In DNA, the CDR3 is TGTGCCAGCAGTGATCCGGGACAAAGCACAGATACGCAGTATTTT. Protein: CASSDPGQSTDTQYF.

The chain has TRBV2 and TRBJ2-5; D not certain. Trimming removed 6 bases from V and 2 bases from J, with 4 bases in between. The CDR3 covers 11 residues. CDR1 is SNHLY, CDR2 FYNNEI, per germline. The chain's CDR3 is CASSRQETQYF. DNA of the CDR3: TGTGCCAGCAGCAGACAAGAGACCCAGTACTTC. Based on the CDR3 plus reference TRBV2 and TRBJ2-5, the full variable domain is EPEVTQTPSHQVTQMGQEVILRCVPISNHLYFYWYRQILGQKVEFLVSFYNNEISEKSEIFDDQFSVERPDGSNFTLKIRSTKLEDSAMYFCASSRQETQYFGPGTRLLVL.